This TCR beta chain was profiled in a study of cytomegalovirus exposure and HLA in healthy donors. Study-wide results and caveats: In a later analysis, about 17,000 TCR beta sequences were associated with HLA alleles at 0.05 false discovery rate. In an earlier analysis, productive rearrangement rates for most beta V segments clustered near 87% or 30%.

Germline V gene data show CDR1 as SGHNT and CDR2 as YYREEE (reference sequence). Trimming stripped 1 base from V and 9 bases from J, with 11 bases between. CDR3 size: 14 residues. As regards this clone: Its antigen is not known.

PCR involved 60 Vbeta and 13 Jbeta primers. Only in-frame clones appear in the TCRdb table, and some are missing; sequencing was by immunoSEQ multiplex PCR. The table shows about 130,000 clones, with 73% occurring only once. This sequence joins TRBV5-4 and TRBJ1-6, with D possibly matching TRBD1 (5 bases). The sample was PBMCs. The TCR was taken from a woman aged 40 to 50 in good health and CMV-seropositive. The CDR3 bases are TGTGCCAGCAGCTTGAACACAGACAGTTCACCCCTCCACTTT. It is translated as CASSLNTDSSPLHF. Full variable domain (outside the CDR3, taken from reference TRBV5-4 and TRBJ1-6): ETGVTQSPTHLIKTRGQQVTLRCSSQSGHNTVSWYQQALGQGPQFIFQYYREEENGRGNFPPRFSGLQFPNYSSELNVNALELDDSALYLCASSLNTDSSPLHFGNGTRLTVT.